This T cell receptor beta chain comes out of a study of response to subunit inactivated influenza vaccine. General study findings and limits: Only a handful of new T cells, the authors suggested, are recruited with each seasonal influenza vaccination.

TCRdb reanalysed the RT-PCR reads using MiXCR and keeps one entry per CDR3 protein. The sample holds approximately 700,000 distinct CDR3 sequences, around 14% seen once. The length of the CDR3 is 15 residues. The germline V gene encodes CDR1 SGHRS and CDR2 YFSETQ. V dropped 0 bases and J dropped 5; count of bases not matched to a gene: 6. On this clonotype itself: Its antigen is unidentified. A much more abundant neighbour one base away suggests this may be a read error.

This clonotype was sampled from a man aged 45 to 65 who received an inactivated influenza vaccine. This chain links TRBV5-1 with TRBJ1-1, with 8 bases lining up with TRBD1. The specimen comprised PBMCs from blood, sampled about 11 days after vaccination. The chain's CDR3 is CASSLETGEVTEAFF. The CDR3 bases are TGCGCCAGCAGCTTGGAGACAGGGGAGGTAACTGAAGCTTTCTTT.